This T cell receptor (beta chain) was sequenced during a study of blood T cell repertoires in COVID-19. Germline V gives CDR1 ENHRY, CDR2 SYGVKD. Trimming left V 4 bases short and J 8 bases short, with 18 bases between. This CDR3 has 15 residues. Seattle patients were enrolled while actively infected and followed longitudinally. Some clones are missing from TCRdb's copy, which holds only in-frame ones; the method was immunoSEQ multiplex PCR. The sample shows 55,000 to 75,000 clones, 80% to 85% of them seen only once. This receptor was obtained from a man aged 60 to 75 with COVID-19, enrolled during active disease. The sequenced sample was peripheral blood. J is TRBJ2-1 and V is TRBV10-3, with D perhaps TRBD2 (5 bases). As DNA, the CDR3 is TGTGCCATCAGTGGAATGAGGGAGATGTTAGATGAGCAGTTCTTC. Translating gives CAISGMREMLDEQFF.